This T cell receptor beta chain was found in a study of patients and donors after allogeneic stem cell transplantation. TCRdb called the RT-PCR reads again in MiXCR, with one record for every CDR3 protein. This table holds some 960,000 distinct CDR3 sequences, more than 15% found once. The CDR3 is made up of 14 amino acids. Trimming removed 2 bases from V and 4 bases from J, with 12 bases in between. Germline values: CDR1 SGDLS, CDR2 YYNGEE. The sequenced material came from blood, either unsorted or a sorted T cell fraction (not recorded which). The sequence came from a human donor who was either an allogeneic HSCT recipient or a stem cell or donor lymphocyte infusion donor (not recorded which). It is not recorded whose cells these are; they may come from a transplant donor. The chain recombines TRBV9 with TRBJ2-5; the D gene is possibly TRBD1 (6 bases). The CDR3 region is CASSVAQGRETQYF. The CDR3 nucleotides read TGTGCCAGCAGCGTCGCACAGGGTAGAGAGACCCAGTACTTC.